A single sample gave rise to the 19 T cell receptor beta chains below, sequenced in a study of T-cell memory formation after mild COVID-19. TCRdb re-called the 5' RACE reads with MiXCR, one entry per CDR3 protein. The sample yields about 620,000 distinct CDR3 sequences, about 20% seen once. The sample comprised PBMCs or a T cell subset sorted from them (not recorded which). The receptors originated from an adult woman who had mild COVID-19 (a few samples of this study predate the infection). Cell type and time point are not known.

This clonotype was observed at least ten times. This rearrangement joins TRBV12-3 or TRBV12-4 to TRBJ2-4; D may be TRBD1 or TRBD2 (5 bases each). V was pared by 3 bases and J by 1 base, with 10 bases between. The CDR3 sequence is 15 residues long. The CDR3 here is CASSFVGTAKNIQYF. In nucleotides, the CDR3 is TGTGCCAGCAGTTTTGTGGGGACGGCCAAAAACATTCAGTACTTC.

The V call is TRBV28, the J call TRBJ2-2, with TRBD1 as a possible D gene (6 bases). Germline values: CDR1 MDHEN, CDR2 SYDVKM. The ends were cut back, 6 bases at V and 5 bases at J, with 19 bases in the middle. This CDR3 has 16 residues. The CDR3 DNA sequence: TGTGCCAGCAGCATCTGGGGGCAGGGACGTACCGGGGAGCTGTTTTTT. Amino acid sequence: CASSIWGQGRTGELFF.

The rearrangement links TRBV7-9 to TRBJ2-7; possibly TRBD1 or TRBD2 for D (5 bases each). In germline, CDR1 is SEHNR, CDR2 FQNEAQ (reference sequence). V lost 1 base to trimming and J lost 2 bases, with 12 bases between them. The CDR3 is 15 amino acids. The CDR3 region has the DNA TGTGCCAGCAGCTTAGTAGAGGGGTCGCCCTACGAGCAGTACTTC. Translating gives CASSLVEGSPYEQYF. Together with reference TRBV7-9 and TRBJ2-7, the CDR3 gives the full variable domain: DTGVSQNPRHKITKRGQNVTFRCDPISEHNRLYWYRQTLGQGPEFLTYFQNEAQLEKSRLLSDRFSAERPKGSFSTLEIQRTEQGDSAMYLCASSLVEGSPYEQYFGPGTRLTVT.

A few counts support this clonotype. The chain joins TRBV14 to TRBJ2-7; the match to TRBD1 covers 7 bases. V shed 0 bases, J shed 3 bases, and the junction held 8 bases outside the gene matches. CDR1 is SGHDN and CDR2 is FVKESK in the germline V gene. This CDR3 contains 16 residues. This CDR3 is CASSQEPGGLDYEQYF. The CDR3 DNA sequence: TGTGCCAGCAGCCAAGAACCAGGGGGTCTTGACTACGAGCAGTACTTC. The variable domain in full, completed from reference TRBV14 and TRBJ2-7, reads EAGVTQFPSHSVIEKGQTVTLRCDPISGHDNLYWYRRVMGKEIKFLLHFVKESKQDESGMPNNRFLAERTGGTYSTLKVQPAELEDSGVYFCASSQEPGGLDYEQYFGPGTRLTVT.

This clonotype was observed a few times. The chain is built from TRBV4-1 and TRBJ2-2; TRBD2 aligns across 9 bases. CDR3 length equals 17 residues. Losses at the gene ends were 1 base for V and 1 base for J; bases not matched to a gene: 4. The germline V gene has CDR1 MGHRA and CDR2 YSYEKL. For the CDR3, the DNA is TGCGCCAGCAGCCAAGTTGCGGGGGGGCAGAACACCGGGGAGCTGTTTTTT. It yields the protein CASSQVAGGQNTGELFF.

This clonotype was found a few times. The V and J genes are TRBV7-6 and TRBJ1-4, with D possibly matching TRBD1 (5 bases). This CDR3 has 17 amino acids. Trimming took off 1 base at V and 5 bases at J, with 17 bases between the two ends. Germline V lookup: CDR1 SGHVS, CDR2 FNYEAQ. The DNA of the CDR3 is TGTGCCAGCAGCTTAGGTCCGGGACTGCACGGGAATGAAAAACTGTTTTTT. As protein: CASSLGPGLHGNEKLFF.

The gene calls are TRBV7-9 and TRBJ2-5; possible D gene TRBD2, 5 bases. The CDR3 is 14 residues long. V was cut by 1 base and J by 5 bases, with 11 bases left in between. Germline V gene sequence: CDR1 SEHNR, CDR2 FQNEAQ (reference sequence). The CDR3 sequence: CASSLDLGEETQYF. The CDR3 nucleotides read TGTGCCAGCAGCTTAGATTTGGGAGAGGAGACCCAGTACTTC.

This clonotype was detected a few times. V gene TRBV6-6 combines with J gene TRBJ2-1, with a weak D call TRBD2 (6 bases). This CDR3 has 12 residues. CDR1 MNHNY and CDR2 SVGAGI come from the germline V gene (reference sequence). V shed 0 bases and J shed 15 bases, with 12 bases lying between them. CDR3 sequence: CASSYSGTRGFF. CDR3 nucleotide sequence: TGTGCCAGCAGTTACTCGGGGACTCGAGGGTTCTTC.

The chain joins TRBV20-1 to TRBJ2-1; maybe TRBD2 (6 bases). CDR1 is DFQATT and CDR2 is SNEGSKA in the germline V gene (reference sequence). The CDR3 loop spans 16 amino acids. V lost 0 bases and J lost 5, with 17 bases in between. DNA for the CDR3: TGCAGTGCTAGAGATCCCGGACTACCTTACAACAATGAGCAGTTCTTC. Protein product: CSARDPGLPYNNEQFF.

The J gene is TRBJ2-5, the V gene TRBV7-6; D is perhaps TRBD1 (5 bases). With 5 bases removed from V and 5 bases from J, the gap between germline ends came to 21 bases. Germline values: CDR1 SGHVS, CDR2 FNYEAQ. CDR3 length: 16 amino acids. The CDR3 sequence is CASSLRGMTPSETQYF. As DNA, the CDR3 is TGTGCCAGCAGCCTTAGGGGAATGACACCCTCGGAGACCCAGTACTTC.

This clonotype has only a few counts. The chain is built from TRBV12-3 or TRBV12-4 and TRBJ1-5; D gene unclear. The CDR3 sequence is 15 residues long. V was shortened by 1 base and J by 0 bases, with 7 bases between the two germline ends. The CDR3 loop is CASSLGTPSNQPQHF. CDR3 nucleotide sequence: TGTGCCAGCAGTTTAGGGACCCCTAGCAATCAGCCCCAGCATTTT.

This clonotype occurred many times. V and J are TRBV5-1 and TRBJ2-7; D tentatively fits TRBD1 or TRBD2 (5 bases each). V was cut by 2 bases and J by 2 bases, with 17 bases left in between. The CDR3 loop spans 16 amino acids. In germline, CDR1 is SGHRS, CDR2 YFSETQ. In DNA form, the CDR3 reads TGCGCCAGCAGCTTTTTGGGGACGGGCTTAACCTACGAGCAGTACTTC. Amino acids: CASSFLGTGLTYEQYF.

This clonotype was found a few times. Written as DNA, the CDR3 is TGCAGCGTTGAAGTGGGACAGGGTCCCTATACCCTCTATGGCTACACCTTC. Protein sequence: CSVEVGQGPYTLYGYTF. The chain joins TRBV29-1 to TRBJ1-2; 9 bases are shared with TRBD1. V lost 1 base to trimming and J lost 4 bases; unmatched junction nucleotides: 13. CDR3 length equals 17 residues. Per germline, CDR1 SQVTM and CDR2 ANQGSEA.

The CDR3 here is CASSEFPASDTQYF. The CDR3 nucleotides are TGTGCCAGCAGTGAATTCCCAGCATCAGATACGCAGTATTTT. The gene calls are TRBV2 and TRBJ2-3; D gene ambiguous. V gave up 2 bases and J gave up 4 bases, with 10 bases separating them. This CDR3 spans 14 amino acids. Germline V gene data show CDR1 as SNHLY and CDR2 as FYNNEI.

CDR3 sequence: CASSTGQGGTEAFF. The CDR3 DNA is TGCGCCAGCAGCACCGGACAGGGGGGCACTGAAGCTTTCTTT. The rearrangement joins TRBV5-1 to TRBJ1-1; 10 bases map to TRBD1. The V gene end was trimmed by 4 bases and the J gene end by 4 bases; junction bases not matched to a gene: 4. Germline loops: CDR1 SGHRS, CDR2 YFSETQ. This CDR3 is built from 14 residues. The variable domain in full, completed from reference TRBV5-1 and TRBJ1-1, reads KAGVTQTPRYLIKTRGQQVTLSCSPISGHRSVSWYQQTPGQGLQFLFEYFSETQRNKGNFPGRFSGRQFSNSRSEMNVSTLELGDSALYLCASSTGQGGTEAFFGQGTRLTVV.

CDR3 sequence (DNA): TGTGCCAGTACTACTAGGTCCCTAACCTATGGCTACACCTTC. Protein: CASTTRSLTYGYTF. The chain links TRBV19 to TRBJ1-2; D call uncertain. With 7 bases removed from V and 4 bases from J, the gap between germline ends came to 16 bases. This CDR3 region has 14 residues. Germline V lookup: CDR1 LNHDA, CDR2 SQIVND (reference sequence).

This clonotype was seen ten or more times. The V call is TRBV9, the J call TRBJ2-7; 7 bases agree with TRBD1. This CDR3 spans 17 amino acids. The V gene's germline CDR1 is SGDLS and CDR2 YYNGEE. V trimming: 6 bases; J trimming: 3 bases; junction bases outside the gene matches: 18. In nucleotides, the CDR3 is TGTGCCAGCAACAAAGCTGGAGCCGGGACAGCTCTCTACGAGCAGTACTTC. The encoded protein is CASNKAGAGTALYEQYF.

This clonotype was picked up a small number of times. The chain combines TRBV12-3 or TRBV12-4 with TRBJ1-1; the D is unclear. The CDR3 consists of 15 residues. V lost 7 bases, J lost 0 bases, and 15 bases lay in between. The CDR3 nucleotides read TGTGCCAGCAAATATGAGACATTAGTGAACACTGAAGCTTTCTTT. This encodes CASKYETLVNTEAFF.

The chain employs TRBV7-2 and TRBJ2-1; D is possibly TRBD2 (6 bases). Looked up from germline, CDR1 is SGHTA and CDR2 is FQGNSA. This CDR3 contains 15 residues. V was clipped by 6 bases and J by 1 base, with 13 bases between them. CDR3 residues: CASRGERVSYNEQFF. In DNA form, the CDR3 reads TGTGCCAGCAGAGGGGAGCGGGTTTCCTACAATGAGCAGTTCTTC.